A selection of T cell receptor beta chains follows, all from one sample in a study of T cell changes during pregnancy in multiple sclerosis. Clones were sequenced by immunoSEQ multiplex PCR, and TCRdb holds only the in-frame ones, with some missing. The sample yields approximately 52,000 clones, approximately 92% seen once. Source: CD4+ T cells from peripheral blood mononuclear cells, taken in the second trimester of pregnancy. The receptor set was obtained from a female donor in good health, enrolled as a control in a pregnancy study. CDR3s include the opening cysteine and the closing phenylalanine or tryptophan. Each record gives: V gene, D gene, clone size, J gene, CDR3 DNA, CDR3 protein. The D gene is left open where the match is weak. The listing skips clone size in some rows; elsewhere it reads once, few, many or a size class.

v_gene: TRBV30; d_gene: -; abundance: -; j_gene: TRBJ1-2; CDR3nt: TGTGCCTGGAGTGTGAGGAGGGAGTCCTTC; CDR3aa: CAWSVRRESF
v_gene: TRBV7-2; d_gene: -; abundance: -; j_gene: TRBJ1-2; CDR3nt: TGTGCCAGCAGCTTGGGGCAGGGAGGAGTCACAGGCTACACCTTC; CDR3aa: CASSLGQGGVTGYTF
v_gene: TRBV28; d_gene: TRBD1; abundance: -; j_gene: TRBJ2-5; CDR3nt: TGTGCCAGCAGTATCACCGGGACAGGTCGTTCACAAGAGACCCAGTACTTC; CDR3aa: CASSITGTGRSQETQYF
v_gene: TRBV9; d_gene: TRBD2; abundance: -; j_gene: TRBJ2-1; CDR3nt: TGTGCCAGCAGCCGATCTCTAGCGGGAGGGTACGAGCAGTTCTTC; CDR3aa: CASSRSLAGGYEQFF
v_gene: TRBV30; d_gene: -; abundance: -; j_gene: TRBJ1-1; CDR3nt: TGTGCCTGGACCGAAGGACACCCCAACACTGAAGCTTTCTTT; CDR3aa: CAWTEGHPNTEAFF
v_gene: TRBV21-1; d_gene: -; abundance: -; j_gene: TRBJ2-7; CDR3nt: TGTGCCAGCAGCAAAGAGGCTCGGGGAAGCTCGAGCGAGCAGTACTTC; CDR3aa: CASSKEARGSSSEQYF
v_gene: TRBV11-1; d_gene: TRBD1; abundance: -; j_gene: TRBJ1-1; CDR3nt: TGTGCCAGCAGCCCCCTAGGACAGGGGGCTGTTGAAGCTTTCTTT; CDR3aa: CASSPLGQGAVEAFF
v_gene: TRBV7-9; d_gene: TRBD1; abundance: -; j_gene: TRBJ1-2; CDR3nt: TGTGCCAGCAGCCTACAGGGGGGGTATGGCTACACCTTC; CDR3aa: CASSLQGGYGYTF
v_gene: TRBV28; d_gene: TRBD2; abundance: -; j_gene: TRBJ2-1; CDR3nt: TGTGCCAGCGGACGGGAGGCGTTCTATGAGCAGTTCTTC; CDR3aa: CASGREAFYEQFF
v_gene: TRBV2; d_gene: -; abundance: -; j_gene: TRBJ1-5; CDR3nt: TGTGCCAGCAGTGCGGGTCAGCAAGATCAGCCCCAGCATTTT; CDR3aa: CASSAGQQDQPQHF
v_gene: TRBV18; d_gene: TRBD1; abundance: -; j_gene: TRBJ1-4; CDR3nt: TGTGCCAGCTCACCGGGGACAGCTAATGAAAAACTGTTTTTT; CDR3aa: CASSPGTANEKLFF
v_gene: TRBV11-2; d_gene: -; abundance: once; j_gene: TRBJ2-2; CDR3nt: TGTGCCAGCAGCTTAGTGACATTGAACACCGGGGAGCTGTTTTTT; CDR3aa: CASSLVTLNTGELFF
v_gene: TRBV9; d_gene: TRBD1; abundance: -; j_gene: TRBJ2-7; CDR3nt: TGTGCCAGCAGCGTAGGGACAGGGAACTACGAGCAGTACTTC; CDR3aa: CASSVGTGNYEQYF
v_gene: TRBV19; d_gene: TRBD1; abundance: -; j_gene: TRBJ2-1; CDR3nt: TGTGCCAGTAGCCCCGGACAGGGGGGGTACAATGAGCAGTTCTTC; CDR3aa: CASSPGQGGYNEQFF
v_gene: TRBV5-1; d_gene: -; abundance: -; j_gene: TRBJ1-3; CDR3nt: TGCGCCAGCAGCTTGTGGGCTGGTGGTTCTGGAAACACCATATATTTT; CDR3aa: CASSLWAGGSGNTIYF
v_gene: TRBV5-1; d_gene: -; abundance: -; j_gene: TRBJ1-2; CDR3nt: TGCGCCAGCAGCTTATCCCTCTCCCGGGGCTACACCTTC; CDR3aa: CASSLSLSRGYTF
v_gene: TRBV7-3; d_gene: -; abundance: -; j_gene: TRBJ2-1; CDR3nt: TGTGCCAGCAGCCAAGGGGTGGGTGAGCAGTTCTTC; CDR3aa: CASSQGVGEQFF
v_gene: TRBV20-1; d_gene: -; abundance: -; j_gene: TRBJ2-1; CDR3nt: TGCAGTGCTAGAGGACCCGGGGAGCAGTTCTTC; CDR3aa: CSARGPGEQFF